A selection of T cell receptor beta chains follows, all from one sample in a study of blood T cell repertoires in COVID-19. The protocol was immunoSEQ multiplex PCR, while the TCRdb copy is restricted to in-frame clones and leaves out a portion. The sample consists of 200,000 to 300,000 clones, 84% of them appearing once. Sequenced sample: peripheral blood. Receptors were obtained from a man between 60 and 70 years old with acute or convalescent COVID-19. The CDR3 runs from the conserved cysteine through the conserved F or W. The order of the fields is CDR3 length, V gene, D gene, clone size, J gene, CDR3 protein, CDR3 DNA. A D gene is named only where the DNA matches it firmly. Size is stated for part of the rows, as once, few or many counts, or as a class when the clone is expanded.

>18|TRBV3-1/TRBV3-2|NA|NA|TRBJ2-5
CASSLLPAGDNLRETQYF
TGTGCCAGCAGCCTACTCCCGGCAGGGGACAACTTGCGGGAGACCCAGTACTTC
>18|TRBV2|TRBD2|NA|TRBJ2-2
CASSDRLAGGPNTGELFF
TGTGCCAGCAGTGACCGACTAGCGGGGGGGCCGAACACCGGGGAGCTGTTTTTT
>13|TRBV11-2|TRBD1|NA|TRBJ1-2
CASSQDRGIGYTF
TGTGCCAGCAGCCAGGACAGGGGAATCGGCTACACCTTC
>14|TRBV28|NA|NA|TRBJ1-1
CASRTGWENTEAFF
TGTGCCAGCAGAACAGGGTGGGAGAACACTGAAGCTTTCTTT
>15|TRBV29-1|TRBD1|NA|TRBJ2-1
CSGKQGARSYNEQFF
TGCAGCGGGAAACAGGGGGCCCGCTCCTACAATGAGCAGTTCTTC
>15|TRBV11-2|TRBD1|NA|TRBJ1-2
CASSLAGQTEDGYTF
TGTGCCAGCAGTCTAGCGGGACAGACCGAGGATGGCTACACCTTC
>14|TRBV2|NA|NA|TRBJ1-1
CASKPGYLGTEAFF
TGTGCCAGCAAGCCGGGATATCTCGGAACTGAAGCTTTCTTT
>14|TRBV5-1|NA|few|TRBJ2-5
CASSFGGAEETQYF
TGCGCCAGCAGCTTTGGGGGGGCCGAAGAGACCCAGTACTTC
>12|TRBV19|TRBD1|NA|TRBJ1-2
CASQTGPNGYTF
TGTGCCAGTCAGACAGGGCCCAATGGCTACACCTTC
>14|TRBV18|NA|NA|TRBJ1-6
CASSPESAGSPLHF
TGTGCCAGCTCACCAGAGTCAGCGGGGTCACCCCTCCACTTT
>17|TRBV11-2|TRBD1|NA|TRBJ1-3
CASSLRDSGISGNTIYF
TGTGCCAGCAGCTTACGGGACAGCGGAATCTCTGGAAACACCATATATTTT
>16|TRBV11-3|NA|NA|TRBJ2-1
CASSSRDGNSYNEQFF
TGTGCCAGCAGCTCCCGCGACGGGAATTCCTACAATGAGCAGTTCTTC
>13|TRBV3-1/TRBV3-2|NA|NA|TRBJ1-2
CASSQEGRGGYTF
TGTGCCAGCAGCCAAGAGGGAAGGGGTGGCTACACCTTC
>13|TRBV5-1|NA|NA|TRBJ1-1
CASSFRSNTEAFF
TGCGCCAGCAGCTTTAGATCGAACACTGAAGCTTTCTTT
>15|TRBV7-9|NA|NA|TRBJ1-3
CASSFTALSGNTIYF
TGTGCCAGCAGCTTTACAGCTCTCTCTGGAAACACCATATATTTT
>14|TRBV7-8|TRBD2|NA|TRBJ2-7
CASSLVAGTSGSYF
TGTGCCAGCAGCTTAGTCGCCGGGACTAGCGGGAGTTACTTC
>14|TRBV2|NA|NA|TRBJ2-2
CASSAGGNTGELFF
TGTGCCAGCAGTGCCGGCGGGAACACCGGGGAGCTGTTTTTT
>12|TRBV27|NA|once|TRBJ2-1
CASRKQGHEQFF
TGTGCCAGCAGGAAACAGGGCCATGAGCAGTTCTTC
>16|TRBV5-6|TRBD2|once|TRBJ2-1
CASSFRLAGDYNEQFF
TGTGCCAGCAGCTTCCGACTAGCGGGAGACTACAATGAGCAGTTCTTC
>18|TRBV10-3|TRBD2|once|TRBJ2-2
CAISEQPGTSYNTGELFF
TGTGCCATCAGTGAACAACCCGGGACTAGCTATAACACCGGGGAGCTGTTTTTT
>14|TRBV6-6|NA|NA|TRBJ1-2
CASSYPDGGYGYTF
TGTGCCAGCAGTTACCCGGACGGGGGCTATGGCTACACCTTC
>15|TRBV11-2|NA|NA|TRBJ1-3
CASSLAGSSGNTIYF
TGTGCCAGCAGCTTAGCCGGTAGCTCTGGAAACACCATATATTTT
>14|TRBV5-1|NA|NA|TRBJ1-1
CASSSEQPYTEAFF
TGCGCCAGCAGCTCCGAGCAACCCTACACTGAAGCTTTCTTT
>14|TRBV2|NA|NA|TRBJ1-3
CASSQGSSGNTIYF
TGTGCCAGCAGCCAGGGAAGCTCTGGAAACACCATATATTTT
>16|TRBV4-1|TRBD2|NA|TRBJ2-5
CASSQGAGAYQETQYF
TGCGCCAGCAGCCAAGGAGCGGGGGCCTACCAAGAGACCCAGTACTTC
>16|TRBV6-5|NA|NA|TRBJ1-2
CASSYLSQGKGYGYTF
TGTGCCAGCAGTTATTTGAGCCAGGGGAAAGGCTATGGCTACACCTTC
>15|TRBV28|TRBD2|NA|TRBJ2-3
CASSRLAGVSDTQYF
TGTGCCAGCAGCCGACTAGCGGGGGTCTCAGATACGCAGTATTTT
>15|TRBV2|NA|once|TRBJ2-2
CASSEVQPGTGELFF
TGTGCCAGCAGTGAAGTACAGCCAGGGACCGGGGAGCTGTTTTTT
>13|TRBV30|NA|NA|TRBJ1-4
CASTPGDNEKLFF
TGTGCCAGCACGCCGGGAGATAATGAAAAACTGTTTTTT
>14|TRBV14|NA|NA|TRBJ2-1
CASSQLQADNEQFF
TGTGCCAGCAGCCAATTGCAGGCTGACAATGAGCAGTTCTTC
>16|TRBV5-1|TRBD1|NA|TRBJ1-4
CASSPDREVANEKLFF
TGCGCCAGCAGCCCCGACAGGGAAGTAGCTAATGAAAAACTGTTTTTT
>13|TRBV30|TRBD1|NA|TRBJ1-1
CAWGGQMNTEAFF
TGTGCCTGGGGGGGACAGATGAACACTGAAGCTTTCTTT
>15|TRBV19|TRBD2|NA|TRBJ2-5
CASRPAWAGEETQYF
TGTGCCAGTAGGCCGGCCTGGGCGGGAGAAGAGACCCAGTACTTC